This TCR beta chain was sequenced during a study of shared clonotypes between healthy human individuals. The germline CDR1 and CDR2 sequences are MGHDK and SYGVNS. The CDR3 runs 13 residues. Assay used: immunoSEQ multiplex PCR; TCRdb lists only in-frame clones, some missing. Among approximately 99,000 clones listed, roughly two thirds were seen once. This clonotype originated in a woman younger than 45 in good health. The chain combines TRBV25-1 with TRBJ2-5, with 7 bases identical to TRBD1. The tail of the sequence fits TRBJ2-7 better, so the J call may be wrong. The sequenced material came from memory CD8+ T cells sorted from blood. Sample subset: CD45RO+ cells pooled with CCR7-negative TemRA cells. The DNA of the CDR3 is TGTGCCAGTTCGGACAGGATATCCTACGAGCAGTACTTC. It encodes CASSDRISYEQYF.